This section outlines one TCR beta chain sequence together with its context. What it binds is not known. The sample's treatment: roughly 18 received Ad26.COV2.S at low or high dose, single or two shots; roughly five received placebo; per-sample allocation not given. All samples were drawn on day 63, counting from the first vaccine or placebo injection. The entry originates in a study of Ad26.COV2.S vaccination and SARS-CoV-2 variants. Study information: Doses of Ad26.COV2.S were injected into muscle once or twice, 56 days apart.

Repertoires were generated with immunoSEQ multiplex PCR, while TCRdb's copy carries only in-frame clones and drops some. The data contain 400,000 or so clones, about nine tenths of them singletons. Whole-study findings and limits: A substantial breadth of spike-specific CD8+ and CD4+ T cell responses after vaccination has been reported.

The specimen was peripheral blood, collected in a trial of Ad26.COV2.S vaccine versus placebo. The source of this sequence is a person between 18 and 65 years old who received the Ad26.COV2.S COVID-19 vaccine or a placebo.

This CDR3 is CASSPYRGYNEQFF. CDR3 DNA sequence: TGTGCCAGCAGCCCCTACAGGGGGTACAATGAGCAGTTCTTC. The chain combines TRBV5-4 with TRBJ2-1; 8 bases line up with TRBD1. CDR1 and CDR2 from the germline V gene are SGHNT and YYREEE (reference sequence). The V gene end was trimmed by 4 bases and the J gene end by 4 bases; junction bases not matched to a gene: 4. The CDR3 sequence is 14 residues long.